This T cell receptor beta chain was recorded in a study of a mutant IDH1 vaccine in newly diagnosed glioma. Whole-study context: Treated individuals were roughly 62% male and roughly 40% female, averaging about 41 years of age. Previous treatment comprised radiotherapy, temozolomide, or both, mostly both.

CDR3 size: 16 residues. J was trimmed by 0 bases and V by 0 bases; bases with no gene match: 3. Looked up from germline, CDR1 is MNHEY and CDR2 is SVGAGI. The sample's time point: week 35, safety follow-up. Vaccinated patients received 300 ug of mutant IDH1 20-mer peptide per dose, with topical imiquimod. Across weeks 1, 3, 5, 7, 11, 15, 19 and 23, patients received a vaccination each time, eight in all. On this clone itself: Its antigen is still unknown.

Profiling relied on immunoSEQ multiplex PCR, and the TCRdb table lists in-frame clones only, not all of them. The repertoire holds some 57,000 clones, around 84% seen once, with 4.1% in the top ten. This clonotype originated in a young woman with glioma. The sequencing used PBMCs, collected from a glioma patient whose treatment included an IDH1 peptide vaccine. The chain links TRBV6-5 to TRBJ2-3, with 7 bases matching TRBD2. CDR3 sequence (DNA): TGTGCCAGCAGTTACTCCCGGGGGGAAAGCACAGATACGCAGTATTTT. It is translated as CASSYSRGESTDTQYF.